This passage covers 16 T cell receptor beta chains from one sample sequenced in a study of siplizumab effects on memory and regulatory T cells. Produced via immunoSEQ multiplex PCR; TCRdb's table is partial and in-frame only. The table lists about 110,000 clones, roughly 94% of them singletons, with about 0.75% in the top ten. The sequencing sample was made of Tregs sorted from blood. The receptors derive from a human donor in good health.

The V and J genes are TRBV5-1 and TRBJ1-3; D unresolved. Germline V gene lookup returns CDR1 SGHRS and CDR2 YFSETQ. Trimming took off 0 bases at V and 9 bases at J, with 10 bases between the two ends. The CDR3 consists of 13 residues. CDR3 DNA: TGCGCCAGCAGCTTGGGGCCGGACGGCACCATATATTTT. It codes for CASSLGPDGTIYF.

The CDR3 DNA reads TGTGCCAGTAGCCAAACAGGGGGGAGCCCCTACGAGCAGTACTTC. It encodes CASSQTGGSPYEQYF. V gene TRBV19 combines with J gene TRBJ2-7, with 8 positions matching TRBD1. The CDR3 sequence is 15 residues long. The germline CDR1 and CDR2 sequences are LNHDA and SQIVND (reference sequence). The junction had 9 bases not matched to a gene; V was cut back by 6 bases and J by 2 bases.

The chain uses TRBV5-1 and TRBJ2-3, with TRBD2 identical over 8 bases. V dropped 7 bases and J dropped 6; count of bases not matched to a gene: 10. This CDR3 is 14 amino acids long. CDR1 is SGHRS and CDR2 is YFSETQ in the germline V gene. The CDR3 nucleotides read TGCGCCAGCCGGGGGGGCGATAATTGGGATACGCAGTATTTT. It specifies CASRGGDNWDTQYF.

V and J are TRBV6-5 and TRBJ2-7; D not resolved. The CDR3 has 14 amino acids. Germline assignment: CDR1 MNHEY and CDR2 SVGAGI. With 2 bases removed from V and 3 bases from J, the gap between germline ends came to 11 bases. CDR3 nucleotides: TGTGCCAGCAGTTACGGCGACACCAACTACGAGCAGTACTTC. This gives the protein CASSYGDTNYEQYF.

The V call is TRBV10-3, the J call TRBJ2-2, with 9 bases lining up with TRBD1. Trimming cost V 7 bases and J 3 bases; bases outside gene matches: 3. Germline values: CDR1 ENHRY, CDR2 SYGVKD. This CDR3 is built from 14 residues. The CDR3 bases are TGTGCCATCACGGACAGGGGTTACACCGGGGAGCTGTTTTTT. The encoded protein is CAITDRGYTGELFF.

V is TRBV7-9 and J is TRBJ1-1; D ambiguous. The ends were cut back, 4 bases at V and 0 bases at J, with 9 bases in the middle. Per germline, CDR1 SEHNR and CDR2 FQNEAQ (reference sequence). The CDR3 is 14 residues long. This CDR3 reads CASSSPGVNTEAFF. CDR3 nucleotide sequence: TGTGCCAGCAGCTCCCCTGGGGTGAACACTGAAGCTTTCTTT.

This clone was detected a few times. This chain links TRBV2 with TRBJ1-2, with D maybe TRBD1 (5 bases). This CDR3 region has 14 residues. The germline V gene encodes CDR1 SNHLY and CDR2 FYNNEI. Trimming stripped 4 bases from V and 0 bases from J, with 9 bases between. CDR3 loop: CASSAGPTNYGYTF. The CDR3 nucleotides are TGTGCCAGCAGTGCGGGACCCACTAACTATGGCTACACCTTC.

V is TRBV5-1 and J is TRBJ2-1; a possible D gene is TRBD1 (6 bases). The ends were cut back, 4 bases at V and 14 bases at J, with 19 bases in the middle. The CDR3 contains 13 residues. Germline V gene data show CDR1 as SGHRS and CDR2 as YFSETQ. CDR3 sequence (DNA): TGCGCCAGCAGCCCTGGGGTAGACAGGCTTGAGTTCTTC. Amino acids: CASSPGVDRLEFF.

CDR3 loop: CASTDAGLREQYF. The CDR3 DNA sequence: TGTGCCAGCACGGACGCGGGGCTAAGGGAGCAGTACTTC. The chain carries TRBV6-6 and TRBJ2-7; TRBD2 is a possible D gene (6 bases). The CDR3 loop spans 13 amino acids. CDR1 and CDR2 from the germline V gene are MNHNY and SVGAGI (reference sequence). Trimming left V 7 bases short and J 7 bases short, with 17 bases between.

The rearrangement links TRBV5-1 to TRBJ1-6, with D possibly matching TRBD1 (6 bases). V lost 5 bases to trimming and J lost 5 bases, with 11 bases between them. In germline, CDR1 is SGHRS, CDR2 YFSETQ. The CDR3 extends over 14 amino acids. CDR3 sequence reads: CASSVDSNNSPLHF. CDR3 DNA sequence: TGCGCCAGCAGTGTGGACAGTAATAATTCACCCCTCCACTTT.

The chain joins TRBV28 to TRBJ2-1; 10 positions match TRBD1. The CDR3 loop spans 15 amino acids. CDR1 is MDHEN and CDR2 is SYDVKM in the germline V gene. The trim removed 6 bases at V and 6 bases at J, leaving 8 bases unmatched. DNA of the CDR3: TGTGCCAGCAGCAGCGCCGGGACAGGGGCCAATGAGCAGTTCTTC. Protein sequence: CASSSAGTGANEQFF.

The V call is TRBV27, the J call TRBJ1-6; D is unclear. V lost 6 bases to trimming and J lost 7 bases, with 7 bases between them. The CDR3 consists of 12 residues. Germline V gene data show CDR1 as MNHEY and CDR2 as SMNVEV (reference sequence). CDR3 amino acids: CASSLGNSPLHF. In DNA, the CDR3 is TGTGCCAGCAGCCTAGGGAATTCACCCCTCCACTTT.

The CDR3 sequence: CASSRRAGGPTDTQYF. In DNA, the CDR3 is TGTGCCAGCAGCCGTCGAGCGGGGGGGCCCACAGATACGCAGTATTTT. The chain combines TRBV7-2 with TRBJ2-3, with 10 nucleotides matching TRBD2. Germline V gene data show CDR1 as SGHTA and CDR2 as FQGNSA. V trimming: 5 bases; J trimming: 2 bases; junction bases outside the gene matches: 7. There are 16 residues in the CDR3.

The rearrangement uses TRBV6-5 and TRBJ2-7; D remains ambiguous. Germline V gene lookup returns CDR1 MNHEY and CDR2 SVGAGI. V lost 7 bases, J lost 4 bases, and 14 bases lay in between. The CDR3 runs 13 residues. This CDR3 is CASTQPVSYEQYF. The CDR3 DNA sequence: TGTGCCAGCACCCAGCCGGTTAGTTACGAGCAGTACTTC.

CDR3 protein: CASSQDTANYGYTF. As DNA, the CDR3 is TGTGCCAGCAGCCAGGACACAGCTAACTATGGCTACACCTTC. The chain is built from TRBV2 and TRBJ1-2, with a weak D call TRBD1 (5 bases). The germline gives CDR1 SNHLY, CDR2 FYNNEI. The length of the CDR3 is 14 residues. The V end lost 6 bases, the J end lost 0 bases, and 11 bases lay between the germline ends. The variable domain in full, completed from reference TRBV2 and TRBJ1-2, reads EPEVTQTPSHQVTQMGQEVILRCVPISNHLYFYWYRQILGQKVEFLVSFYNNEISEKSEIFDDQFSVERPDGSNFTLKIRSTKLEDSAMYFCASSQDTANYGYTFGSGTRLTVV.

The rearrangement joins TRBV15 to TRBJ2-3, with 7 bases identical to TRBD1. Germline V gene data show CDR1 as LNHNV and CDR2 as YYDKDF (reference sequence). The CDR3 has 15 amino acids. Germline trimming cut 0 bases from V and 4 bases from J; bases unmatched to any gene: 4. The CDR3 spells CATSREQGFADTQYF. CDR3 in DNA: TGTGCCACCAGCAGAGAACAGGGGTTCGCAGATACGCAGTATTTT. Full variable domain (outside the CDR3, taken from reference TRBV15 and TRBJ2-3): DAMVIQNPRYQVTQFGKPVTLSCSQTLNHNVMYWYQQKSSQAPKLLFHYYDKDFNNEADTPDNFQSRRPNTSFCFLDIRSPGLGDTAMYLCATSREQGFADTQYFGPGTRLTVL.